This TCR beta chain stems from a study of shared clonotypes between healthy human individuals. The trim removed 0 bases at V and 10 bases at J, leaving 11 bases unmatched. Germline V gene lookup returns CDR1 MNHNY and CDR2 SVGAGI (reference sequence). CDR3 length: 15 amino acids. Naive CD8 cells, CD45RO-negative and positively selected for CCR7, excluded terminally differentiated effector memory CD45RA+ cells. The method was immunoSEQ multiplex PCR; TCRdb's version includes in-frame clones alone and lacks a portion of them. The sample consists of over 2 million clones, 85% to 95% of them appearing once.

The chain combines TRBV6-6 with TRBJ1-2; 7 bases agree with TRBD1. The receptor's source is a man between 18 and 29 years old in good health. Sequences were obtained from naive CD8+ T cells sorted from blood. CDR3 protein: CASSYSGTATPHYTF. CDR3 nucleotide sequence: TGTGCCAGCAGTTACTCGGGGACAGCCACTCCCCACTACACCTTC.